This TCR beta chain was identified during a study of blood T cell repertoires in COVID-19 (dated by TCRdb to the early 2020s). A note on the overall study: Collaborator samples came from the United States, Italy and Spain and covered acute and convalescent phases of COVID-19. The prospective study material was composed of cDNA or gDNA derived from T cells, B-cell-depleted T cells, or PBMCs. Deeply sampled blood TCRbeta repertoires from subjects exposed to, actively infected with, or recovered from COVID-19 were included in the dataset. The repertoires were released in a freely available public database intended as a resource for research on the immune response to SARS-CoV-2. The samples were drawn from two sources: the first 160 participants of the ongoing ImmuneRACE study, and 1,200 or so subjects contributed by 6 global collaborators. The sample metadata nearly always contained a de-identified subject ID, COVID-19 status, age in years and sex. Where HLA class I and class II types were available, the types were taken from metadata supplied by the sample provider, not from assay-based typing.

The immunoSEQ Assay, a bias-controlled multiplex PCR, was used to amplify TCRbeta CDR3 regions from genomic DNA. Regarding the original processing steps: The number of nucleated cells in each sample was estimated by amplification of reference gene primers within the assay. Sequence reads were collapsed and filtered to measure the absolute abundance of every unique TCRbeta CDR3 rearrangement. For each sample, productive Simpson clonality was calculated by taking the square root of Simpson's diversity index across productive rearrangements. In TCRdb, the immuneACCESS table is reduced to in-frame sequences with V and J assigned. These tables do not hold every clone; where another copy was compared, an unresolved V gene accounts for under half, and the others remain unexplained. V and J calls and clone size are as listed in that table; D and trimming were resolved from the DNA. The sample has roughly 500,000 clones on record, roughly 87% of them singletons. The ten largest clonotypes hold 0.7% to 1% of the sample.

Remarks on this clone: The target of this receptor is not known. Base qualities were left out, and no much larger clone turns up one base away.

Overall study outcomes, separate from this receptor: Clinical and demographic metadata were provided uncurated, with the amount varying by source and participant.

In Seattle, one collaborating source enrolled patients while the infection was active and tracked those patients longitudinally over the course of disease. Collaborating institutions collected whole blood in K2EDTA tubes following their own protocols. Collaborator samples were shipped for TCRbeta analysis as frozen whole blood, isolated PBMCs, or DNA extracted from either sample type. Material for sequencing was peripheral blood. This clonotype originated in a young man with COVID-19, enrolled during active disease.

The CDR3 region has the sequence CSVLMGSSYEQYF. The DNA sequence reads TGCAGCGTCTTGATGGGGAGCTCCTACGAGCAGTACTTC. The rearrangement joined TRBV29-1 to TRBJ2-7; TRBD2 might be the D gene, on 5 matching bases. The CDR3, cysteine through phenylalanine, is 13 amino acids long. Of all the DNA, just the CDR3 is kept, 39 bases in frame from base 1. V was cut back by 6 bases and J by 0 bases, leaving a gap of 12 bases between them. CDR1 SQVTM and CDR2 ANQGSEA are derived from the germline V gene.